One and the same sample provided the 29 T cell receptor beta chains below, sequenced in a study of T cells after yellow fever vaccination (dated by TCRdb to the late 2010s). The treatment or condition label here, explained by the study, means: live attenuated yellow fever vaccine strain. Libraries were constructed by 5' RACE. This sample was sequenced with an Illumina HiSeq 2500. Using fastp trimming at Q25 and MiXCR clonotype assembly, TCRdb reanalyzed the public sequencing data and kept in-frame beta chains. Each entry is one CDR3 protein sequence, shown with its most common DNA and genes. The sample has 110,000 or so distinct CDR3 sequences on record, 7.2% of them singletons. In total, the top ten clones hold over 2.5% of the sample. The sequencing here drew on CD4+ T cells sorted from PBMCs, taken about 41 days after the first yellow fever vaccination. All receptors come from a man aged 18 to 30 who received the YFV17D yellow fever vaccine.

This clonotype was observed many times. CDR3 residues: CASSFTSSYEQYV. In DNA form, the CDR3 reads TGTGCCAGCAGCTTTACCTCATCCTACGAGCAGTACGTC. V usage is TRBV7-2 and J usage is TRBJ2-7; D is ambiguous. This CDR3 is built from 13 residues. Germline CDR1 and CDR2: SGHTA and FQGNSA. Trimming took 3 bases from V and 1 from J, leaving 7 bases between them.

This clonotype was detected many times. V and J are TRBV20-1 and TRBJ2-3; 12 bases align to TRBD2. Germline CDR1 reads DFQATT; CDR2 reads SNEGSKA (reference sequence). This CDR3 has 15 amino acids. With 6 bases clipped from V and 5 bases from J, the junction kept 9 bases outside the gene matches. The CDR3 coding sequence is TGCAGTGCCCCCGGGGCTAGCGGGGGGGTAGATACGCAGTATTTT. Protein: CSAPGASGGVDTQYF.

At least ten counts were recorded for this clonotype. The V and J genes are TRBV2 and TRBJ2-2, with 13 nucleotides matching TRBD2. The trim removed 7 bases at V and 6 bases at J, leaving 5 bases unmatched. CDR3 length: 15 amino acids. Per the germline V gene, CDR1 is SNHLY and CDR2 is FYNNEI. Written as DNA, the CDR3 is TGTGCCAGCAACTCACTAGCGGGGGGGCCCGGGGAGCTGTTTTTT. Its protein product is CASNSLAGGPGELFF. Complete variable domain (other parts from reference TRBV2 and TRBJ2-2): EPEVTQTPSHQVTQMGQEVILRCVPISNHLYFYWYRQILGQKVEFLVSFYNNEISEKSEIFDDQFSVERPDGSNFTLKIRSTKLEDSAMYFCASNSLAGGPGELFFGEGSRLTVL.

This clonotype has more than one count but fewer than ten. The chain employs TRBV5-1 and TRBJ2-5, with D unresolved. The germline V gene has CDR1 SGHRS and CDR2 YFSETQ. V shed 2 bases and J shed 4 bases, with 9 bases lying between them. CDR3 size: 13 residues. The CDR3, as DNA: TGCGCCAGCAGCTTTTTATCCGCAGAGACCCAGTACTTC. Encoded protein: CASSFLSAETQYF.

The gene calls are TRBV14 and TRBJ1-1, with 7 bases lining up with TRBD1. The CDR3 consists of 14 residues. V shed 1 base and J 4 bases; nucleotides not matched to a gene: 3. CDR1 SGHDN and CDR2 FVKESK come from the germline V gene. The CDR3 is CASSQGQGATEAFF. The DNA of the CDR3 is TGTGCCAGCAGCCAAGGACAGGGAGCCACTGAAGCTTTCTTT.

This clonotype showed up just a few times. V and J are TRBV20-1 and TRBJ2-3; D tentatively fits TRBD1 or TRBD2 (6 bases each). CDR3 length: 15 amino acids. Looked up from germline, CDR1 is DFQATT and CDR2 is SNEGSKA (reference sequence). The V gene lost 6 bases and the J gene lost 4 bases, with 20 bases spanning the gap. The chain's CDR3 is CSAPPGAGAADTQYF. The CDR3 bases are TGCAGTGCCCCCCCGGGGGCAGGAGCGGCAGATACGCAGTATTTT.

This clonotype was counted at least ten times. The chain is built from TRBV5-6 and TRBJ2-1, with D uncertain. Between the trimmed V and J ends, which lost 3 bases and 1 base, there was a span of 8 bases. The CDR3 runs to 14 residues. Germline CDR1 SGHDT, CDR2 YYEEEE. CDR3 loop: CASSYRVSYNEQFF. The DNA of the CDR3 is TGTGCCAGCAGCTACCGGGTTTCCTACAATGAGCAGTTCTTC.

This clonotype was observed a few times. This sequence joins TRBV19 and TRBJ1-5; D ambiguous. Germline values: CDR1 LNHDA, CDR2 SQIVND (reference sequence). The CDR3 has 14 residues. Trimming removed 9 bases at V and 11 bases at J, with 23 bases between. The CDR3 DNA follows: TGTGCCAGACCCCGGGCAGGCCATCAGGAGGCCCAGCATTTT. This encodes CARPRAGHQEAQHF. Combining the CDR3 with reference TRBV19 and TRBJ1-5 gives the whole variable domain DGGITQSPKYLFRKEGQNVTLSCEQNLNHDAMYWYRQDPGQGLRLIYYSQIVNDFQKGDIAEGYSVSREKKESFPLTVTSAQKNPTAFYLCARPRAGHQEAQHFGDGTRLSIL.

This clonotype showed up many times. This chain links TRBV24-1 with TRBJ1-1; the D is unclear. The CDR3 runs to 15 residues. Trimming pared 0 bases from V and 6 bases from J, leaving 13 bases between. From germline, CDR1 is KGHDR and CDR2 SFDVKD. In DNA, the CDR3 is TGTGCCACCAGTGATTTGGGCACACTCAGGCCTGAAGCTTTCTTT. Translating gives CATSDLGTLRPEAFF.

The chain links TRBV6-5 to TRBJ1-2, with a tentative D call TRBD1 (5 bases). Looked up from germline, CDR1 is MNHEY and CDR2 is SVGAGI. The V gene lost 6 bases and the J gene lost 2 bases, with 16 bases spanning the gap. The CDR3 is made up of 15 amino acids. The CDR3, as DNA: TGTGCCAGCAGCCCTTGGGGGACGGTCAACTATGGCTACACCTTC. Its protein is CASSPWGTVNYGYTF.

This clonotype was observed a few times. The chain recombines TRBV20-1 with TRBJ2-5; 8 bases map to TRBD2. Trimming took 6 bases from V and 5 from J; bases not matched to a gene: 8. CDR3 length: 13 residues. CDR1 and CDR2 (germline): DFQATT, SNEGSKA (reference sequence). Here the CDR3 reads CSAEAGGRETQYF. CDR3 nucleotides: TGCAGTGCCGAGGCGGGGGGCCGGGAGACCCAGTACTTC.

This clonotype has at least ten counts. The chain carries TRBV12-3 or TRBV12-4 and TRBJ1-1; a possible D gene is TRBD1 (5 bases). This CDR3 region has 14 residues. The V gene lost 0 bases and the J gene lost 1 base, with 6 bases spanning the gap. This chain's CDR3 is CASSLAGGNTEAFF. DNA for the CDR3: TGTGCCAGCAGTTTAGCGGGGGGGAACACTGAAGCTTTCTTT.

This clonotype was found many times. The chain couples TRBV5-1 to TRBJ1-4; no clear D gene. This CDR3 is 16 amino acids long. Germline CDR1 is SGHRS and CDR2 is YFSETQ. V lost 4 bases and J lost 0, with 13 bases in between. DNA for the CDR3: TGCGCCAGCAGCCCTGCGTTCCTTGCAACTAATGAAAAACTGTTTTTT. This encodes CASSPAFLATNEKLFF.

This clonotype was seen only a few times. This rearrangement joins TRBV20-1 to TRBJ2-1, with 15 bases fitting TRBD2. This CDR3 contains 15 residues. The trim removed 5 bases at V and 8 bases at J, leaving 7 bases unmatched. Germline V lookup: CDR1 DFQATT, CDR2 SNEGSKA (reference sequence). CDR3 DNA sequence: TGCAGTGCTTCCAGGACTAGCGGGGGGGCCCATGAGCAGTTCTTC. Protein: CSASRTSGGAHEQFF.

This clonotype has at least ten counts. The genes are TRBV20-1 and TRBJ2-3; D ambiguous. Trimming cost V 4 bases and J 0 bases, with 14 bases left between them. This CDR3 has 15 amino acids. Germline V lookup: CDR1 DFQATT, CDR2 SNEGSKA (reference sequence). The CDR3 sequence is CSATSTFESTDTQYF. In DNA, the CDR3 is TGCAGTGCTACTTCTACGTTCGAGAGCACAGATACGCAGTATTTT.

The sample holds many counts of this clonotype. The V and J genes are TRBV2 and TRBJ1-1; D call uncertain. The CDR3 totals 15 residues. Germline CDR1 is SNHLY and CDR2 is FYNNEI. Trimming removed 0 bases from V and 5 bases from J, with 13 bases in between. In nucleotides, the CDR3 is TGTGCCAGCAGTGAAGCGCTTGTTCAGTGGACTGAAGCTTTCTTT. Protein product: CASSEALVQWTEAFF.

This clonotype was found many times. The chain has TRBV20-1 and TRBJ2-5; no definite D call. The CDR3 has 14 amino acids. Trimming pared 0 bases from V and 3 bases from J, leaving 11 bases between. Germline-derived CDR1 and CDR2 are DFQATT and SNEGSKA (reference sequence). The CDR3 loop is CSARDKTVKETQYF. The CDR3 nucleotides read TGCAGTGCTAGAGATAAGACTGTCAAAGAGACCCAGTACTTC.

In this sample, this clonotype turned up many times. This chain uses TRBV9 with TRBJ2-3; D remains unclear. CDR3 length: 13 amino acids. Germline V gives CDR1 SGDLS, CDR2 YYNGEE. Trimming took 2 bases from V and 2 from J, leaving 6 bases between them. The CDR3 sequence is CASSVLNTDTQYF. CDR3 DNA sequence: TGTGCCAGCAGCGTCCTAAACACAGATACGCAGTATTTT.

This clonotype was picked up a small number of times. The chain couples TRBV7-2 to TRBJ1-1; D is unclear. The ends were cut back, 3 bases at V and 2 bases at J, with 10 bases in the middle. This CDR3 has 14 amino acids. Per the germline V gene, CDR1 is SGHTA and CDR2 is FQGNSA. In DNA, the CDR3 is TGTGCCAGCAGCTTCGGTATGCCTAACACTGAAGCTTTCTTT. Its translation is CASSFGMPNTEAFF.

This clonotype appeared many times. CDR3 in DNA: TGTGCCAGCAGTAGTTATCAGCCGGGGGAAAGCTATGGCTACACCTTC. Translating it yields CASSSYQPGESYGYTF. This chain joins TRBV2 and TRBJ1-2, with D possibly being TRBD1 (5 bases). Germline CDR1 SNHLY, CDR2 FYNNEI. The V gene lost 5 bases and the J gene lost 4 bases, with 20 bases spanning the gap. This CDR3 comprises 16 residues.

This clonotype was recorded at least ten times. The chain couples TRBV5-1 to TRBJ2-3; D uncertain. The V end lost 5 bases, the J end lost 4 bases, and 14 bases lay between the germline ends. The V gene's germline CDR1 is SGHRS and CDR2 YFSETQ. The CDR3 contains 14 residues. The CDR3 here is CASRSRSPPDTQYF. The CDR3 region has the DNA TGCGCCAGCAGGAGTCGTAGCCCCCCAGATACGCAGTATTTT.

In its sample, this clonotype was seen a few times. The V gene is TRBV19, the J gene TRBJ1-5; D is undetermined. V was pared by 3 bases and J by 0 bases, with 15 bases between. CDR3 length: 17 amino acids. Germline V gene lookup returns CDR1 LNHDA and CDR2 SQIVND (reference sequence). In DNA form, the CDR3 reads TGTGCCAGTAGTATGGGGAGAGGGCCAGCTAGCAATCAGCCCCAGCATTTT. Translating it yields CASSMGRGPASNQPQHF.

A remark on this clonotype: The junction differs from germline at one of its ends, possibly a read error. The chain combines TRBV5-1 with TRBJ1-1; TRBD1 is a possible D gene (5 bases). Germline CDR1 and CDR2: SGHRS and YFSETQ. The CDR3 is made up of 16 amino acids. The CDR3 region has the DNA TGCGCCAGCAGCTCCGGGACTGGGGCTTTGAAAACTGAAGCTTTCTTT. Translating gives CASSSGTGALKTEAFF.

The table lists this clonotype with many counts. The chain couples TRBV20-1 to TRBJ1-1; 9 nucleotides line up with TRBD1. The germline gives CDR1 DFQATT, CDR2 SNEGSKA (reference sequence). Unmatched junction bases numbered 7, after V lost 1 base and J lost 4 bases. CDR3 length equals 15 residues. CDR3 sequence: CSARGSGTGPTEAFF. The CDR3 bases are TGCAGTGCTAGAGGGTCCGGGACAGGGCCCACTGAAGCTTTCTTT.

This clonotype was seen ten or more times. The genes are TRBV20-1 and TRBJ2-1; D may match TRBD1 or TRBD2 (6 bases each). This CDR3 has 11 residues. Trimming stripped 3 bases from V and 14 bases from J, with 14 bases between. Germline V lookup: CDR1 DFQATT, CDR2 SNEGSKA (reference sequence). The DNA for the CDR3 is TGCAGTGCTAGGGGGGGCCCCGGGGAGTTCTTC. Its translation: CSARGGPGEFF.

This clonotype was observed many times. This CDR3 reads CASSEWGVDRRGYGYTF. The CDR3 nucleotides read TGTGCCAGCAGTGAATGGGGTGTGGACAGGCGCGGCTATGGCTACACCTTC. The chain recombines TRBV25-1 with TRBJ1-2, with TRBD1 matching over 7 bases. The J segment lost 4 bases and the V segment lost 1 base, leaving 12 bases of the junction unmatched. This CDR3 has 17 residues. CDR1 and CDR2 from the germline V gene are MGHDK and SYGVNS.

Many counts were recorded for this clonotype. This chain joins TRBV5-1 and TRBJ2-3; 9 bases line up with TRBD1. V shed 1 base and J 4 bases; nucleotides not matched to a gene: 4. This CDR3 comprises 15 residues. Looked up from germline, CDR1 is SGHRS and CDR2 is YFSETQ. The CDR3 is CASSLWDRDSDTQYF. Here the CDR3 DNA reads TGCGCCAGCAGCTTGTGGGACAGGGATTCAGATACGCAGTATTTT.

In this sample, this clonotype turned up a few times. The rearrangement uses TRBV7-9 and TRBJ1-6, with 8 nucleotides matching TRBD1. Germline-derived CDR1 and CDR2 are SEHNR and FQNEAQ (reference sequence). V shed 3 bases and J 14 bases; nucleotides not matched to a gene: 12. The CDR3 covers 15 residues. CDR3 sequence reads: CASSFTGTGSLALHF. The CDR3 DNA is TGTGCCAGCAGCTTCACCGGGACAGGTTCCTTGGCCCTCCACTTT.

On this clonotype: A much more abundant neighbour one base away suggests this may be a read error. This sequence joins TRBV2 and TRBJ2-7; no clear D gene. The CDR3 covers 10 residues. Germline values: CDR1 SNHLY, CDR2 FYNNEI. CDR3 in amino acids: CVSKVSEQYF. The CDR3 region has the DNA TGTGTCAGCAAGGTTTCCGAGCAGTACTTC.